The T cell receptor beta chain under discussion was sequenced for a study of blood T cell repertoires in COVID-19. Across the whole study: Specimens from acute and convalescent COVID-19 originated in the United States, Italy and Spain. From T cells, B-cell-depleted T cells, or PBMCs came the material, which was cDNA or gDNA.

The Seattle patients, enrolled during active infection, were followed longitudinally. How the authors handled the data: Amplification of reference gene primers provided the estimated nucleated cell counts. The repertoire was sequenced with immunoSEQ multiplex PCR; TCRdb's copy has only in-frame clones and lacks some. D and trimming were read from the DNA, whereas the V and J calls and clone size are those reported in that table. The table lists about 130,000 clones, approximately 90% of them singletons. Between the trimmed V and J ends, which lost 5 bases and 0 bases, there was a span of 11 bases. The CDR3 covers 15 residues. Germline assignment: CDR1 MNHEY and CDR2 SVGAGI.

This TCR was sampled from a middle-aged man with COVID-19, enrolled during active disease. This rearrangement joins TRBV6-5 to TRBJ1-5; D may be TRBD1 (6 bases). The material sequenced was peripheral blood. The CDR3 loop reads CASSNRDPSNQPQHF. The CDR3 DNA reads TGTGCCAGCAGTAACAGGGACCCTAGCAATCAGCCCCAGCATTTT.